The T cell receptor (beta chain) described here comes from a study of PD-1 blockade in classical Hodgkin lymphoma. Whole-study results and caveats: By cycle point C4D1, TCR diversity had risen significantly in CD4+ cells (but not CD8+ cells). Reported findings placed baseline TCR diversity lower in newly diagnosed patients (compared with healthy donors).

Produced via immunoSEQ multiplex PCR; TCRdb's table is partial and in-frame only. The data contain tens of thousands of clones, 90% of them singletons. This CDR3 comprises 12 residues. Germline V gene sequence: CDR1 MNHNY, CDR2 SVGAGI (reference sequence). Between the trimmed V and J ends, which lost 7 bases and 4 bases, there was a span of 9 bases. The time point was: cycle 4 day 1 (C4D1), after 6 weeks of nivolumab. All patients relapsed after autologous stem cell transplantation, and brentuximab vedotin exposure varied. Patients showed best responses of complete response, partial response or progressive disease. In its sample, this clone was seen once. What it binds is not known.

The sequence was collected from a human donor with classical Hodgkin lymphoma. The sample consisted of peripheral blood mononuclear cells (PBMCs), taken before the fourth cycle of nivolumab. J is TRBJ2-3 and V is TRBV6-6; possible D gene TRBD1, 6 bases. The CDR3, as DNA: TGTGCCAGCACTGAGGGGGCAGATACGCAGTATTTT. Protein product: CASTEGADTQYF.